The next 13 T cell receptor beta chains were all read from a single sample in a study of CD8+ T cells in alopecia areata. Extraction of RNA preceded its reverse transcription into cDNA, which served as the sequencing template. Clones were sequenced by immunoSEQ multiplex PCR, and TCRdb holds only the in-frame ones, with some missing. The profile covers 200,000 to 300,000 clones, none occurring a single time. A panel of CD4, CD8alpha, NKG2D, NKG2ACE and other markers served to sort pooled cutaneous lymph node cells. Sequencing used CD4+ T cells sorted from a lymph node. The receptors here all came from a C3H/HeJ mouse with alopecia areata. The mice in this strain carry MHC haplotype H2-k.

For this clone: Gene names are mouse gene names. The read stops 4 residues short of the end of the CDR3; the missing end is completed from the germline J gene. Other DNA sequences in the sample encode the same CDR3. The chain carries TRBV1 and TRBJ2-3, with 10 bases that match TRBD2. Germline V gene sequence: CDR1 NSQYPW, CDR2 LRSPGD (reference sequence). Trimming at V came to 0 bases and at J to 2 bases, leaving 2 bases not matched to a gene. The CDR3 has 16 amino acids. The CDR3 DNA, read in part, is TGCACCTGCAGTGCAGAAGCTGGGGGGGCTGCAGAA. It encodes CTCSAEAGGAAE. The complete CDR3 reads CTCSAEAGGAAETLYF.

Of note for this clone: Germline and genes: mouse. Read sequence stops 4 residues before the CDR3 end, and the germline J gene provides the missing end. The V and J genes are TRBV19 and TRBJ1-2, with 9 bases aligning to TRBD1. Germline V CDR1 and CDR2: FNHDT, SITEND (reference sequence). The CDR3 totals 13 residues. Trimming cost V 6 bases and J 1 base; bases outside gene matches: 1. CDR3 DNA, as far as it was read: TGTGCCAGCACGGGACAGGGAAACTCC. Translation: CASTGQGNS. Given in full, the CDR3 is CASTGQGNSDYTF.

This clone was counted only a few times. The gene names given are mouse names. The read ends 4 residues early relative to the CDR3; the germline J gene fills the gap. The chain joins TRBV13-1 to TRBJ2-1; 9 nucleotides line up with TRBD2. Germline CDR1 is NSHNY and CDR2 is SYGAGN. After removal of 6 bases from V and 1 base from J, the junction contained 5 bases not matched to a gene. This CDR3 region has 15 residues. CDR3 DNA, as far as it was read: TGTGCCAGCAACCGACTGGGGGAAAACTATGCT. This translates into CASNRLGENYA. The entire CDR3 sequence reads CASNRLGENYAEQFF.

This clone was seen only a few times. Each gene name is a mouse one. The CDR3 sequence: CASSPQGVNYAEQFF. CDR3 DNA, as far as it was read: TGTGCCAGCAGTCCCCAGGGGGTTAACTATGCT. The chain carries TRBV13-3 and TRBJ2-1; 7 bases map to TRBD1. The DNA ends 4 residues before the CDR3 does, and the rest of the CDR3 is filled in from the germline J gene. V trimming: 4 bases; J trimming: 0 bases; junction bases outside the gene matches: 4. The germline V gene encodes CDR1 NNHDY and CDR2 SYVADS. CDR3 length: 15 residues.

Regarding this clone: The gene names given are mouse names. The read terminates 4 residues before the CDR3 end, so the remaining end is supplied by the germline J gene. This chain joins TRBV13-2 and TRBJ2-7; TRBD2 is a possible D gene (6 bases). The CDR3 length is 13 residues. Per germline, CDR1 NNHNN and CDR2 SYGAGS (reference sequence). CDR3 DNA, as far as it was read: TGTGCCAGCGGTGATGCGCTGGGGTAT. It specifies CASGDALGY. The whole CDR3 reads CASGDALGYEQYF.

As for this clone: Gene names refer to mouse genes. The CDR3 is cut off 4 residues early in the read; its end comes from the germline J gene. The J gene is TRBJ2-7, the V gene TRBV5; 8 bases agree with TRBD2. This CDR3 region has 15 residues. After removal of 0 bases from V and 0 bases from J, the junction contained 1 base not matched to a gene. Germline-derived CDR1 and CDR2 are LGHNA and YNLKQL (reference sequence). The sequenced part of the CDR3 DNA is TGTGCCAGCAGCCAAGATACTGGGGGCTCCTAT. The encoded protein is CASSQDTGGSY. The complete CDR3 sequence is CASSQDTGGSYEQYF.

About this clone: The genes and germline here are from mouse. The CDR3 end is not reached by the read, which stops 4 residues before it; the germline J gene fills it in. This chain connects TRBV13-3 to TRBJ2-1; 7 nucleotides line up with TRBD1. V dropped 6 bases and J dropped 1; count of bases not matched to a gene: 4. This CDR3 has 14 residues. Germline V gene data show CDR1 as NNHDY and CDR2 as SYVADS. CDR3 in amino acids: CASTPTGNYAEQFF. The covered CDR3 bases are TGTGCCAGCACCCCGACAGGGAACTATGCT.

This clone has a handful of counts. Each gene name is a mouse one. The sequenced part of the CDR3 DNA is TGTGCCAGCAGTTTCAAGGGGTTGGACCAAGAC. It translates to CASSFKGLDQD. The whole CDR3 sequence reads CASSFKGLDQDTQYF. V gene TRBV14 combines with J gene TRBJ2-5, with a weak D call TRBD1 (5 bases). Read data end 4 residues before the CDR3 end; the end is taken from the germline J gene. Trimming removed 1 base at V and 1 base at J, with 10 bases between. The CDR3 is 15 amino acids. Per the germline V gene, CDR1 is SGHDT and CDR2 is FRDEAV.

With respect to this clone: The gene names here belong to mouse. The read terminates 4 residues ahead of where the CDR3 ends, so the germline J gene completes it. V gene TRBV19 combines with J gene TRBJ2-3; TRBD2 matches 8 bases. Germline V gene lookup returns CDR1 FNHDT and CDR2 SITEND (reference sequence). V lost 4 bases and J lost 0; bases outside the gene matches: 4. This CDR3 region has 15 residues. The chain's CDR3 is CASSAGGSSAETLYF. Partial CDR3 DNA: TGTGCCAGCAGTGCTGGGGGGTCTAGTGCAGAA.

Regarding this clone: Gene names and germline match the mouse. The read ends 4 residues before the CDR3 terminus; that terminus is restored from the germline J gene. The chain employs TRBV17 and TRBJ2-1; possible D gene TRBD1, 5 bases. The CDR3 covers 13 residues. Germline CDR1 MNHDT, CDR2 YYDKIL. CDR3 sequence: CASSRGKGTEQFF. The DNA read from the CDR3 is TGTGCTAGCAGTAGAGGAAAGGGGACT.

Notes on this clone: Mouse gene names apply. The read terminates 4 residues ahead of where the CDR3 ends, so the germline J gene completes it. V usage is TRBV13-1 and J usage is TRBJ2-2; unclear D gene. The germline CDR1 and CDR2 sequences are NSHNY and SYGAGN. Trimming took off 0 bases at V and 5 bases at J, with 5 bases between the two ends. This CDR3 is 13 amino acids long. The covered CDR3 bases are TGTGCCAGCAGTGATGCTAGGACCGGG. As protein: CASSDARTG. The CDR3 in full is CASSDARTGQLYF.

Worth noting for this clone: The gene names given are mouse names. The read comes to an end 4 residues before the CDR3 does, leaving the germline J gene to fill in the end. Within the sample, other DNA sequences also encode this same CDR3. The chain joins TRBV31 to TRBJ2-3, with TRBD2 identical over 8 bases. V shed 2 bases and J 0 bases; nucleotides not matched to a gene: 4. Germline V gives CDR1 GKSSPN, CDR2 SITVG. This CDR3 has 15 residues. Incomplete CDR3 DNA: TGTGCCTGGAGTGGACTGGGTTCTAGTGCAGAA. Translation gives CAWSGLGSSAE. The whole CDR3 region reads CAWSGLGSSAETLYF. The whole variable domain, remainder taken from reference TRBV31 and TRBJ2-3, is AQTIHQWPVAEIKAVGSPLSLGCTIKGKSSPNLYWYWQATGGTLQQLFYSITVGQVESVVQLNLSASRPKDDQFILSTEKLLLSHSGFYLCAWSGLGSSAETLYFGSGTRLTVL.

Comment on this clone: Germline and genes here are mouse. The sequence runs out 4 residues before the end of the CDR3; the remainder is reconstructed from the germline J gene. The J gene is TRBJ1-1, the V gene TRBV17; D gene ambiguous. Germline CDR1 MNHDT, CDR2 YYDKIL. This CDR3 has 12 residues. The covered CDR3 bases are TGTGCTAGCAGTAGAGGGACTACA. This codes for CASSRGTT. The whole CDR3 region reads CASSRGTTEVFF. Using reference TRBV17 and TRBJ1-1 for the parts outside the CDR3, the full variable domain is DTTVKQNPRYKLARVGKPVNLICSQTMNHDTMYWYQKKPNQAPKLLLFYYDKILNREADTFEKFQSSRPNNSFCSLYIGSAGLEYSAMYLCASSRGTTEVFFGKGTRLTVV.